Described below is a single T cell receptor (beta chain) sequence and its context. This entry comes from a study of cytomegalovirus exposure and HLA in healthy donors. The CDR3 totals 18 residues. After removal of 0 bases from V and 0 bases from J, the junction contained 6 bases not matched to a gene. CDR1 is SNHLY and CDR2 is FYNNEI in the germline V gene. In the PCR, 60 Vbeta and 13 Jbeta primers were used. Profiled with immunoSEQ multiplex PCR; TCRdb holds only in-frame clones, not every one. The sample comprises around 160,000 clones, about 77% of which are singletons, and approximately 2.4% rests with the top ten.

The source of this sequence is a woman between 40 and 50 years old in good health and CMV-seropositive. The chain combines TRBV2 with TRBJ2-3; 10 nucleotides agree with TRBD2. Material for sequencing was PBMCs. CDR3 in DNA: TGTGCCAGCAGTGAAGCTCCTAGCGGGGGTTCTAGCACAGATACGCAGTATTTT. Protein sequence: CASSEAPSGGSSTDTQYF.